A selection of T cell receptor beta chains follows, all from one sample in a study of blood T cell repertoires in COVID-19. Produced via immunoSEQ multiplex PCR; TCRdb's table is partial and in-frame only. There are some 93,000 clones in the sample; 75% to 90% occur only once, and 6.5% to 9% lies in the top ten. Sequencing was carried out using peripheral blood. These receptor sequences come from a man aged 55 to 69 with acute or convalescent COVID-19. Both conserved end residues are part of each CDR3. Each record gives: clone size, V gene, J gene, D gene, CDR3 DNA, CDR3 protein. The D gene is left open where the match is weak. Only some rows state a clone size, as once, few, many or a class for expanded clones.

.	TRBV12-3/TRBV12-4	TRBJ2-7	.	TGTGCCAGCAGTTTAGGACTACCCTACGAGCAGTACTTC	CASSLGLPYEQYF
.	TRBV5-1	TRBJ2-6	.	TGCGCCAGCAGCCCCAGGGCTGGCGGGGCCAACGTCCTGACTTTC	CASSPRAGGANVLTF
.	TRBV20-1	TRBJ2-1	TRBD2	TGCAGTGCTAGTTTGCTAGCGGGAGGGTGGAATGAGCAGTTCTTC	CSASLLAGGWNEQFF
few	TRBV6-2/TRBV6-3	TRBJ2-2	TRBD1	TGTGCCAGCAGTTACTCGGTTCACAGGGGTAACAACACCGGGGAGCTGTTTTTT	CASSYSVHRGNNTGELFF
.	TRBV30	TRBJ2-5	.	TGTGCCTGGAGTGTACAAGGGGCCCCACAAGAGACCCAGTACTTC	CAWSVQGAPQETQYF
once	TRBV18	TRBJ1-1	.	TGTGCCAGCTCACCACTGGCCACGAACACTGAAGCTTTCTTT	CASSPLATNTEAFF
.	TRBV6-5	TRBJ2-7	TRBD1	TGTGCCAGCAGTCCCCGGACAGGGAGTTTGAGTGAGCAGTACTTC	CASSPRTGSLSEQYF
.	TRBV4-2	TRBJ2-5	TRBD2	TGTGCCAGCAGCCAAGGGCGGGCTAGCGGTGTTGGGGAGACCCAGTACTTC	CASSQGRASGVGETQYF
.	TRBV7-9	TRBJ2-1	TRBD1	TGTGCCAGCAGCTTCGTGACAGGGGTAAACAATGAGCAGTTCTTC	CASSFVTGVNNEQFF
few	TRBV30	TRBJ1-2	TRBD1	TGTGCCTGGAGTAGAAACTCGGGACAGGGGATGGGGGGCTACACCTTC	CAWSRNSGQGMGGYTF
.	TRBV10-1	TRBJ2-7	.	TGCGCCAGCAGTGTTTTAAGGAGCACGGCCGAGCAGTACTTC	CASSVLRSTAEQYF
.	TRBV30	TRBJ1-6	TRBD1	TGTGCCTGGCAGGGGGAGGATTCACCCCTCCACTTT	CAWQGEDSPLHF
.	TRBV12-3/TRBV12-4	TRBJ1-1	.	TGTGCCAGCAGCACGTCAGCGGGCGCTGAAGCTTTCTTT	CASSTSAGAEAFF
.	TRBV6-1	TRBJ2-5	TRBD2	TGTGCCAGCAGTGAACACAGCGGGGGGAATCAAGAGACCCAGTACTTC	CASSEHSGGNQETQYF
once	TRBV5-1	TRBJ2-1	TRBD2	TGCGCCAGCAGCCCACTAGGCCAGCGGGGGCGGGGTGAGCAGTTCTTC	CASSPLGQRGRGEQFF
.	TRBV3-1/TRBV3-2	TRBJ1-2	TRBD1	TGTGCCAGCAGCCAAGCACCCAGGGGGAATGGCTACACCTTC	CASSQAPRGNGYTF
.	TRBV9	TRBJ2-7	TRBD1	TGTGCCAGCAGCGAGACAGGGATGCCCACCGAGCAGTACTTC	CASSETGMPTEQYF
once	TRBV7-3	TRBJ2-3	.	TGTGCCAGCAGCCCCCTTGGAGCGGGCACAGATACGCAGTATTTT	CASSPLGAGTDTQYF
few	TRBV5-4	TRBJ1-6	.	TGTGCCAGCAGCTCGGGGGGGGGTAATAATTCACCCCTCCACTTT	CASSSGGGNNSPLHF
.	TRBV6-5	TRBJ1-2	TRBD1	TGTGCCAGCAGCAACGACAGGGTTAATGGCTACACCTTC	CASSNDRVNGYTF
.	TRBV19	TRBJ1-2	.	TGTGCCAGTAGTATAGATCGGGTTGGAGGGCACAACTATGGCTACACCTTC	CASSIDRVGGHNYGYTF
.	TRBV7-6	TRBJ1-4	.	TGTGCCAGCAGCCGAACAGGGACGAGGGAAAAACTGTTTTTT	CASSRTGTREKLFF
.	TRBV5-1	TRBJ1-3	TRBD1	TGCGCCAGCAGCAACAGGGGTGCTGGAAACACCATATATTTT	CASSNRGAGNTIYF
.	TRBV3-1/TRBV3-2	TRBJ2-5	.	TGTGCCAGCAGCCAAGGTACCTCCGGGGAGACCCAGTACTTC	CASSQGTSGETQYF
.	TRBV7-3	TRBJ2-3	TRBD2	TGTGCCAGCAGCACCACACAACTAGCGAGCACAGATACGCAGTATTTT	CASSTTQLASTDTQYF
.	TRBV4-2	TRBJ2-7	.	TGTGCCAGCAGCCAGTTAAGGGGGGGCGAGCAGTACTTC	CASSQLRGGEQYF
few	TRBV30	TRBJ1-1	TRBD1	TGTGCCTGGAGTATAGGGACAGTCGGCGAAGCTTTCTTT	CAWSIGTVGEAFF
.	TRBV27	TRBJ2-3	.	TGTGCCAGCAGTGGGCTCGAGTTAACAGATACGCAGTATTTT	CASSGLELTDTQYF
.	TRBV6-5	TRBJ2-1	TRBD2	TGTGCCAGCAACTCGCTAGCGGGGGGGAATGAGCAGTTCTTC	CASNSLAGGNEQFF
.	TRBV2	TRBJ2-3	.	TGTGCCAGCAGCACGATACAGGGCACAGATACGCAGTATTTT	CASSTIQGTDTQYF
once	TRBV7-2	TRBJ1-5	.	TGTGCCAGCAGCTCACCCGGGAGGCCCCAGCATTTT	CASSSPGRPQHF
.	TRBV30	TRBJ1-6	.	TGTGCCTGGAGTGTAAAGAGTTCACCCCTCCACTTT	CAWSVKSSPLHF
once	TRBV25-1	TRBJ1-1	.	TGTGCCAGCAGACAGGGCCGGAGTGCTGAAGCTTTCTTT	CASRQGRSAEAFF
once	TRBV19	TRBJ2-6	TRBD2	TGTGCCAGTAGCCGGACTAGCCCTGGGGCCAACGTCCTGACTTTC	CASSRTSPGANVLTF
.	TRBV7-6	TRBJ1-6	.	TGTGCCAGCAGCTCCCTCGCGGGATCCTATAATTCACCCCTCCACTTT	CASSSLAGSYNSPLHF
.	TRBV30	TRBJ2-2	.	TGTGCCTGGACTTCTGGGGGGACCGGGGAGCTGTTTTTT	CAWTSGGTGELFF
.	TRBV6-2/TRBV6-3	TRBJ2-7	.	TGTGCCAGCAGCCACACACGCGAGCAGTACTTC	CASSHTREQYF
few	TRBV7-8	TRBJ2-7	TRBD1	TGTGCCAGCAGCTTGGGACAGGGGGGCGAGCAGTACTTC	CASSLGQGGEQYF
once	TRBV5-1	TRBJ2-7	.	TGCGCCAGCAGCTTAAAGAGCTCCAACTACGAGCAGTACTTC	CASSLKSSNYEQYF
.	TRBV27	TRBJ2-3	.	TGTGCCAGCAGTTTATTGGCAGGGAAGGATACGCAGTATTTT	CASSLLAGKDTQYF
.	TRBV2	TRBJ1-1	.	TGTGCCAGCAAACAGGGACCATGGAACACTGAAGCTTTCTTT	CASKQGPWNTEAFF
.	TRBV19	TRBJ1-2	.	TGTGCCAGTAGTATATCCAGATCTAACTATGGCTACACCTTC	CASSISRSNYGYTF
few	TRBV5-6	TRBJ1-1	.	TGTGCCAGCAGGACCACAGGGACCCCGGTTAACACTGAAGCTTTCTTT	CASRTTGTPVNTEAFF
.	TRBV7-3	TRBJ2-3	.	TGTGCCAGCAGCTTAACGGGAGTGGGAGATACGCAGTATTTT	CASSLTGVGDTQYF
.	TRBV21-1	TRBJ2-5	.	TGTGCCAGCAGCAAAATTTACCAGCGTTTGAAGACCCAGTACTTC	CASSKIYQRLKTQYF
.	TRBV6-5	TRBJ2-1	TRBD1	TGTGCCAGCGCCTGGGACAGGGTTAACAATGAGCAGTTCTTC	CASAWDRVNNEQFF
few	TRBV16	TRBJ1-2	.	TGTGCCAGCGGGACAAAAAATGGCTACACCTTC	CASGTKNGYTF
.	TRBV11-3	TRBJ2-5	TRBD1	TGTGCCAGCAGCTTAGTTCAAGGGGGCAGAGAGACCCAGTACTTC	CASSLVQGGRETQYF
.	TRBV9	TRBJ2-6	TRBD2	TGTGCCAGCAGCGAGGTCGGGACTAGCGGAGCTGGGTCTGGGGCCAACGTCCTGACTTTC	CASSEVGTSGAGSGANVLTF
.	TRBV2	TRBJ1-5	.	TGTGCCAGCAGTGTCGGGCAGGGTGGACGGCCCCAGCATTTT	CASSVGQGGRPQHF
.	TRBV2	TRBJ1-5	.	TGTGCCAGCAGTGTCGGTCAGGGCCCGAATCAGCCCCAGCATTTT	CASSVGQGPNQPQHF
once	TRBV7-8	TRBJ1-1	.	TGTGCCAGCATCCCTTCGGAGGGGAACACTGAAGCTTTCTTT	CASIPSEGNTEAFF
.	TRBV6-2/TRBV6-3	TRBJ2-5	TRBD1	TGTGCCAGCAGTTACTTGATGGGACAGCTACAAGAGACCCAGTACTTC	CASSYLMGQLQETQYF
.	TRBV5-6	TRBJ2-1	.	TGTGCCAGCAGTTTACGGCCGGGATGGTCCTACAATGAGCAGTTCTTC	CASSLRPGWSYNEQFF
.	TRBV5-1	TRBJ1-4	.	TGCGCCAGCAGCTTGGAGTTGGGGGCTGGTTGGGAAAAACTGTTTTTT	CASSLELGAGWEKLFF